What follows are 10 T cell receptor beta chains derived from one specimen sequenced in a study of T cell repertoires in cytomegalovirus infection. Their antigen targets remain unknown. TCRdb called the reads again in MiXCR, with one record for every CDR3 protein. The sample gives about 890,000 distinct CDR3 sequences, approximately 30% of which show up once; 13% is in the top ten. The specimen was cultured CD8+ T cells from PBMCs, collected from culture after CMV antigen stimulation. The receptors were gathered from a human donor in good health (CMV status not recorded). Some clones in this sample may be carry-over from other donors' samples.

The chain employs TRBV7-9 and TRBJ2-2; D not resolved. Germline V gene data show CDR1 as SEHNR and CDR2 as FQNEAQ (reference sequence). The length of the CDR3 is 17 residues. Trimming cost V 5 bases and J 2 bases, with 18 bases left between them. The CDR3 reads CASSQGLQLINTGELFF. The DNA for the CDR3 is TGTGCCAGCAGCCAAGGATTACAGCTCATAAACACCGGGGAGCTGTTTTTT.

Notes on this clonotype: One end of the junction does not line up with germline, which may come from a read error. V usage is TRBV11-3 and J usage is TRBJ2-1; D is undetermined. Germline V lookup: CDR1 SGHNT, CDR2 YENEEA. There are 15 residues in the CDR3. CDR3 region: CPSSTLATGGNEQFF. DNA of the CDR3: TGTCCCAGCAGCACATTAGCAACCGGTGGAAATGAGCAGTTCTTC.

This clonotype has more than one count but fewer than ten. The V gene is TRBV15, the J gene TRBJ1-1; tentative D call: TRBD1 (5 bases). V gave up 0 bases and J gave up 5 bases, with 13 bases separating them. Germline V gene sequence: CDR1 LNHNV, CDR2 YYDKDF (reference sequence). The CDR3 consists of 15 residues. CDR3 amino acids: CATSRDQGAYTEAFF. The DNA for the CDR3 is TGTGCCACCAGCAGAGATCAAGGGGCCTATACTGAAGCTTTCTTT.

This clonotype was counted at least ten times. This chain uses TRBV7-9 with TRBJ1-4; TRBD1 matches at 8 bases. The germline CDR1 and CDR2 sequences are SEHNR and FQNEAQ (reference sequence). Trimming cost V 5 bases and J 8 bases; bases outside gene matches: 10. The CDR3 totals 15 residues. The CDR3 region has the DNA TGTGCCAGCAGCACGTGGACAGGGTACGACGAAAAACTGTTTTTT. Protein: CASSTWTGYDEKLFF. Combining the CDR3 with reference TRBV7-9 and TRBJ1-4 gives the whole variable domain DTGVSQNPRHKITKRGQNVTFRCDPISEHNRLYWYRQTLGQGPEFLTYFQNEAQLEKSRLLSDRFSAERPKGSFSTLEIQRTEQGDSAMYLCASSTWTGYDEKLFFGSGTQLSVL.

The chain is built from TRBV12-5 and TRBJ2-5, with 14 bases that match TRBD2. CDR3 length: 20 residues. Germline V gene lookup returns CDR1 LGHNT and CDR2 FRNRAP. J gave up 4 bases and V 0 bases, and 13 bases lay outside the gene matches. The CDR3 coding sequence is TGTGCTAGTGGTTTGGTACTCCGACTAGCGGGGGGGGCCTCGGGAGAGACCCAGTACTTC. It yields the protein CASGLVLRLAGGASGETQYF.

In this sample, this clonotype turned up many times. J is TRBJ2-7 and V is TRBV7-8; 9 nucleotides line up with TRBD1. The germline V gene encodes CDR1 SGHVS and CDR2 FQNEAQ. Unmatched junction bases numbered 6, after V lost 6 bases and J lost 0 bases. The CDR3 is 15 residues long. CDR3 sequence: CASRWDRESSYEQYV. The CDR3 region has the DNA TGTGCCAGCAGGTGGGACAGGGAAAGCTCCTACGAGCAGTACGTC.

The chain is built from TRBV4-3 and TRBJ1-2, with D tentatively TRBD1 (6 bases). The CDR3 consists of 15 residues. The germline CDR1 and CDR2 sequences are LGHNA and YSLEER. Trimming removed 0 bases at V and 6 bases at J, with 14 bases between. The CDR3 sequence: CASSQDFGGGNGYTF. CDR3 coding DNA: TGCGCCAGCAGCCAAGATTTCGGGGGCGGCAATGGCTACACCTTC.

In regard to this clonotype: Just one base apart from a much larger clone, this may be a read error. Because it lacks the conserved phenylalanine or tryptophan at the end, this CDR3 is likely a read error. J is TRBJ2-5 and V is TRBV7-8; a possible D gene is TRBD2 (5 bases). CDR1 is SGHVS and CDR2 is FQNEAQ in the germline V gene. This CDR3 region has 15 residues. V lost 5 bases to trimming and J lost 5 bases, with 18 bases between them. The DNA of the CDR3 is TGTGCCAGCAGCCTAGGACCGGGGAGTGGGGAGACCCAGTACCTC. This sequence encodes CASSLGPGSGETQYL.

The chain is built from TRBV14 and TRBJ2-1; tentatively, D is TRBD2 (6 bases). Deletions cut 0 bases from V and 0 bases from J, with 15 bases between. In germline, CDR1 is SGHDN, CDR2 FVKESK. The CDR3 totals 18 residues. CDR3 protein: CASSQDAGLPSSYNEQFF. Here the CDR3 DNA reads TGTGCCAGCAGCCAAGATGCGGGGCTCCCGAGCTCCTACAATGAGCAGTTCTTC. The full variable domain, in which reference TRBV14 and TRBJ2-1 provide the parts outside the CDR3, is EAGVTQFPSHSVIEKGQTVTLRCDPISGHDNLYWYRRVMGKEIKFLLHFVKESKQDESGMPNNRFLAERTGGTYSTLKVQPAELEDSGVYFCASSQDAGLPSSYNEQFFGPGTRLTVL.

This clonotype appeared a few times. In DNA, the CDR3 is TGTGCCAGCAGTTTATCGAGCTTACACGAGCAGTACTTC. This codes for CASSLSSLHEQYF. This chain joins TRBV27 and TRBJ2-7; D not resolved. CDR1 and CDR2 (germline): MNHEY, SMNVEV (reference sequence). V gave up 0 bases and J gave up 5 bases, with 8 bases separating them. The CDR3 runs to 13 residues.